This is a list of T cell receptor beta chains from one sample in a study of tumor and adjacent non-tumor tissue in lung cancer. TCRdb independently ran MiXCR on the multiplex PCR reads; one entry per CDR3 protein. The sample lists approximately 150,000 distinct CDR3 sequences; approximately 64% were seen once. Specimen: lung tumor tissue. These receptor sequences come from a man in his fifties or sixties with small cell lung cancer. CDR3s include the opening cysteine and the closing phenylalanine or tryptophan. The order of the fields is clone size, J gene, V gene, D gene, CDR3 DNA, CDR3 protein. The D gene is left open where the match is weak. Some rows have no size entry. The others give once, few or many, or a class for an expanded clone.

clone size: .
J gene: TRBJ2-7
V gene: TRBV11-2
D gene: TRBD2
CDR3 DNA: TGTGCCAGCAGCACCCCCGGGACTAGGTATCACGAGCAGTACTTC
CDR3 protein: CASSTPGTRYHEQYF

clone size: many
J gene: TRBJ1-1
V gene: TRBV20-1
D gene: .
CDR3 DNA: TGCAGTGCTAGAGGTCTTGGTAGGACGAACACTGAAGCTTTCTTT
CDR3 protein: CSARGLGRTNTEAFF

clone size: .
J gene: TRBJ2-5
V gene: TRBV7-9
D gene: TRBD1
CDR3 DNA: TGTGCCAGCAGTCTCCGTCGGGACAGGGCACAAGAGACCCAGTACTTC
CDR3 protein: CASSLRRDRAQETQYF

clone size: many
J gene: TRBJ2-5
V gene: TRBV11-2
D gene: .
CDR3 DNA: TGTGCCAGCAGCTTAGCGGGAGAGACCCAGTACTTC
CDR3 protein: CASSLAGETQYF

clone size: .
J gene: TRBJ2-2
V gene: TRBV30
D gene: .
CDR3 DNA: TGTGCCTGGAAACGCTGGGGAAACACCGGGGAGCTGTTTTTT
CDR3 protein: CAWKRWGNTGELFF

clone size: .
J gene: TRBJ1-5
V gene: TRBV6-1
D gene: .
CDR3 DNA: TGTGCCAGCAAGTCGGACAGCGATCAGCCCCAGCATTTT
CDR3 protein: CASKSDSDQPQHF

clone size: .
J gene: TRBJ1-5
V gene: TRBV20-1
D gene: .
CDR3 DNA: TGCAGTGCTCCCCCCGCTAGCGGACTCCAGAATACGCAGCATTTT
CDR3 protein: CSAPPASGLQNTQHF

clone size: .
J gene: TRBJ2-7
V gene: TRBV4-1
D gene: .
CDR3 DNA: TGCGCCAGCAGCCAAGCCAGCAGGGGCCCCTACGAGCAGTACTTC
CDR3 protein: CASSQASRGPYEQYF

clone size: many
J gene: TRBJ2-1
V gene: TRBV28
D gene: TRBD2
CDR3 DNA: TGTGCCAGCAAGAGCGGGAGGCGAGGGGGTGAGAATGAGCAGTTCTTC
CDR3 protein: CASKSGRRGGENEQFF

clone size: many
J gene: TRBJ1-1
V gene: TRBV6-1
D gene: .
CDR3 DNA: TGTGCCTCCTTGGCGGACACTGAAGCTTTCTTT
CDR3 protein: CASLADTEAFF

clone size: .
J gene: TRBJ2-1
V gene: TRBV11-1
D gene: .
CDR3 DNA: TGTGCCAGCTGCTTAGGAGTAGGGAGCAATGATCAGTTCTTC
CDR3 protein: CASCLGVGSNDQFF

clone size: many
J gene: TRBJ2-5
V gene: TRBV6-6
D gene: .
CDR3 DNA: TGTGCCACCTGGAGGGGGGAGACCCAGTACTTC
CDR3 protein: CATWRGETQYF

clone size: many
J gene: TRBJ1-2
V gene: TRBV6-5
D gene: .
CDR3 DNA: TGTGCCAGCAGGCCGGGACAACCGACTACTAACTATGGCTACACCTTC
CDR3 protein: CASRPGQPTTNYGYTF